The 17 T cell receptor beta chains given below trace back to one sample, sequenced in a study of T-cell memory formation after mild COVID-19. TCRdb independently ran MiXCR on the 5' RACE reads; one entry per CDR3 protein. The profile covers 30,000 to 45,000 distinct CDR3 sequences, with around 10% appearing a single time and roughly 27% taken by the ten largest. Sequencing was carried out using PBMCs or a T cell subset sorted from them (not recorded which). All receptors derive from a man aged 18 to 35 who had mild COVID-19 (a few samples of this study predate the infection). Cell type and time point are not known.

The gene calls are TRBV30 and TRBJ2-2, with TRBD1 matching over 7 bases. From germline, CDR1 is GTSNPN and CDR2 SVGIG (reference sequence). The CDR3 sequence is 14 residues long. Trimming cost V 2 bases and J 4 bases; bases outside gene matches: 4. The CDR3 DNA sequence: TGTGCCTGGAGTTGGGGACAGCCCACCGGGGAGCTGTTTTTT. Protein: CAWSWGQPTGELFF.

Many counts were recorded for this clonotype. The CDR3, as DNA: TGTGCCAGCAGCTTGGACGCCGGGTACCAAGAGACCCAGTACTTC. Protein sequence: CASSLDAGYQETQYF. This chain joins TRBV7-6 and TRBJ2-5; D gene unclear. From germline, CDR1 is SGHVS and CDR2 FNYEAQ. The germline V and J ends were trimmed by 3 bases and 0 bases, with 11 bases remaining between them. The CDR3 consists of 15 residues.

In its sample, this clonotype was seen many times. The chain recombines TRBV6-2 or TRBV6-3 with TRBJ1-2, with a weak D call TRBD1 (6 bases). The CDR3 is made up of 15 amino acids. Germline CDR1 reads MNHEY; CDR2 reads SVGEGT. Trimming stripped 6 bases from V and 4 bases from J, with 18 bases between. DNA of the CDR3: TGTGCCAGCAGCAAGACTCTACAGGGCGCCTATGGCTACACCTTC. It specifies CASSKTLQGAYGYTF.

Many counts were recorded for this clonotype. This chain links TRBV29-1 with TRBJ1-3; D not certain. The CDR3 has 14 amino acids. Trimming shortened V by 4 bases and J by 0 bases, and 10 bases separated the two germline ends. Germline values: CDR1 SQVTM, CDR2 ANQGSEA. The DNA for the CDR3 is TGCAGCGTTGGGTCCGGCAACTCTGGAAACACCATATATTTT. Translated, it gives CSVGSGNSGNTIYF.

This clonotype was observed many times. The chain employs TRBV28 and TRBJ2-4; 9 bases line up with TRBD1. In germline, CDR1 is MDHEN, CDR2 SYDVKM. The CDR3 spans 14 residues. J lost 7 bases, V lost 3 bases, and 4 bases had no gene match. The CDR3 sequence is CASSFRDRVNIQYF. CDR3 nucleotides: TGTGCCAGCAGTTTCCGGGACAGGGTTAACATTCAGTACTTC.

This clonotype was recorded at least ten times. The DNA of the CDR3 is TGTGCCAGCAGCCGGTCTCTGCGAACAGGGGGAGGCTTCACGGAGACCCAGTACTTC. This translates into CASSRSLRTGGGFTETQYF. V gene TRBV7-9 combines with J gene TRBJ2-5; 8 bases fit TRBD1. The CDR3 is 19 residues long. V shed 5 bases, J shed 5 bases, and the junction held 22 bases outside the gene matches. The germline gives CDR1 SEHNR, CDR2 FQNEAQ (reference sequence).

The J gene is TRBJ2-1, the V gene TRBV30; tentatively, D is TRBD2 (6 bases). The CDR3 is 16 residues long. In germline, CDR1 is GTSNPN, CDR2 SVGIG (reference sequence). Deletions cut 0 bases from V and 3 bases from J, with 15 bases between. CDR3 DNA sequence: TGTGCCTGGAGTGTAGCTGGGACTCACTACTACAATGAGCAGTTCTTC. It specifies CAWSVAGTHYYNEQFF.

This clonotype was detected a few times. For the CDR3, the DNA is TGTGCCAGCAGCTTAGGCGGGCTTCCGCAAGAGACCCAGTACTTC. This gives the protein CASSLGGLPQETQYF. V gene TRBV7-8 combines with J gene TRBJ2-5, with D maybe TRBD2 (5 bases). This CDR3 has 15 amino acids. Per the germline V gene, CDR1 is SGHVS and CDR2 is FQNEAQ. V was clipped by 1 base and J by 2 bases, with 11 bases between them.

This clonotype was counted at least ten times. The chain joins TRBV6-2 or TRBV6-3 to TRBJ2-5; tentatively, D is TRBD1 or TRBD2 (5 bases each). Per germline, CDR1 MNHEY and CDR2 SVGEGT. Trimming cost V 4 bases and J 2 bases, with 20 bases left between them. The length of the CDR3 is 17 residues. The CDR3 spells CASSFDKGTSIQETQYF. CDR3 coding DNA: TGTGCCAGCAGTTTCGACAAGGGGACCAGTATACAAGAGACCCAGTACTTC.

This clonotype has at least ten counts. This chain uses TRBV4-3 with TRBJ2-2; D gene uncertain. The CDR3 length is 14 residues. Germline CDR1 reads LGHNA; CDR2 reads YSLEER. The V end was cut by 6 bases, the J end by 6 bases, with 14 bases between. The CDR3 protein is CASRLEISSGELFF. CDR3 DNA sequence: TGCGCCAGCAGACTCGAAATCAGTTCCGGGGAGCTGTTTTTT.

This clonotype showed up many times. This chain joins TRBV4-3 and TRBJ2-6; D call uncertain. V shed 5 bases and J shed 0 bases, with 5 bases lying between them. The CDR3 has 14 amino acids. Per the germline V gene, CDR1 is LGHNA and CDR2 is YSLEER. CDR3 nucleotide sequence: TGCGCCAGCAGCGGGCTCTCTGGGGCCAACGTCCTGACTTTC. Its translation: CASSGLSGANVLTF.

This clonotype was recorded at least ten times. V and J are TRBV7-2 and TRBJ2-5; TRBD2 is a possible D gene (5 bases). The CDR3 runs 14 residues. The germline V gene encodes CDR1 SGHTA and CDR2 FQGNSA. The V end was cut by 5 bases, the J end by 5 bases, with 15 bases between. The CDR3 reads CASSGISGWETQYF. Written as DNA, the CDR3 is TGTGCCAGCAGCGGAATCTCGGGGTGGGAGACCCAGTACTTC.

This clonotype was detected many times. CDR3 in DNA: TGTGCCAGCAGTTTATTGGGAGATGCGAACACCGGGGAGCTGTTTTTT. It specifies CASSLLGDANTGELFF. The chain joins TRBV12-3 or TRBV12-4 to TRBJ2-2; possible D gene TRBD2, 5 bases. The germline V and J ends were trimmed by 2 bases and 0 bases, with 10 bases remaining between them. The CDR3 contains 16 residues.

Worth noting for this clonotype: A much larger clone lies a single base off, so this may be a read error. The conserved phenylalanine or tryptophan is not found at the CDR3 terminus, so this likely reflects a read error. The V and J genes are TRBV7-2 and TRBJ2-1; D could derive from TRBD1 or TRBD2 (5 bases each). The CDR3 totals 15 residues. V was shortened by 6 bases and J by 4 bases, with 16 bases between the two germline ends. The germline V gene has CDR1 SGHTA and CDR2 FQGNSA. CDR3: CASRVTGTDYNEQFL. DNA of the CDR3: TGTGCCAGCAGAGTCACCGGGACCGATTACAATGAGCAGTTCTTA.

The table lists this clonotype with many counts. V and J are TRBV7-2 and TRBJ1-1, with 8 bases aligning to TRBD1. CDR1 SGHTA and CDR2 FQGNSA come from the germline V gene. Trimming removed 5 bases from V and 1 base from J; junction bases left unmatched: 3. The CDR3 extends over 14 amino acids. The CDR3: CASSLGQGNTEAFF. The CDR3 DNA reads TGTGCCAGCAGCCTCGGACAGGGGAACACTGAAGCTTTCTTT.

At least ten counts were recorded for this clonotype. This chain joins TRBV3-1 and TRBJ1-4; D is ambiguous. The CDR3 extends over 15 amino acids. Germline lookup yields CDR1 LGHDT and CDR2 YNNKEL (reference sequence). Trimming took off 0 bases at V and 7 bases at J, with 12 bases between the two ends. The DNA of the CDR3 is TGTGCCAGCAGCCAAGATTCGCAGGATACTGAAAAACTGTTTTTT. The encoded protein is CASSQDSQDTEKLFF.

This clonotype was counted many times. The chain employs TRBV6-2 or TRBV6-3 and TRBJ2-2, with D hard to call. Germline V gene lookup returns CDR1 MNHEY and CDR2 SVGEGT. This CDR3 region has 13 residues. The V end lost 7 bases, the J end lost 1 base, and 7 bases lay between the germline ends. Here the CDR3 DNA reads TGTGCCAGCAAGGGATGGAACACCGGGGAGCTGTTTTTT. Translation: CASKGWNTGELFF.